The present entry profiles one T cell receptor (beta chain) with its context. The data are from a study of control samples from healthy donors and cancer patients. Produced via immunoSEQ multiplex PCR; TCRdb's table is partial and in-frame only. The sample has 57,000 or so clones; around 95% are singletons. Germline loops: CDR1 SGHTA, CDR2 FQGTGA. The CDR3 extends over 15 amino acids. V was pared by 0 bases and J by 1 base, with 9 bases between. Sequences were obtained from blood. This chain uses TRBV7-3 with TRBJ1-2; no firm D call. The source is a man aged 25-40 years in good health. CDR3 loop: CASSLTSDNNYGYTF. CDR3 bases: TGTGCCAGCAGCTTAACTTCTGACAATAACTATGGCTACACCTTC.